The 13 T cell receptor beta chains given below trace back to one sample, sequenced in a study of T cell clones after liver transplantation (dated by TCRdb to the late 2010s). Libraries were prepared through the immunoSEQ multiplex PCR assay. TCRdb holds this immuneACCESS table with in-frame rearrangements only. Some clones are missing; in checked studies, unresolved V genes explain under half, and the rest has no known cause. Counted in this sample were some 120,000 clones; 90% of them appeared once. More than 0.8% of the sample lies in the top ten. Sample: CD4+ T cells from blood, taken 12 months after liver transplant. The receptor set was obtained from a human patient who received a liver transplant. Some T cells may have been brought in with the graft after a transplant.

The rearrangement links TRBV27 to TRBJ2-7, with D possibly being TRBD2 (5 bases). The V and J ends lost 4 bases and 4 bases respectively, with 20 bases between them. The CDR3 sequence is 16 residues long. From germline, CDR1 is MNHEY and CDR2 SMNVEV (reference sequence). The CDR3 coding sequence is TGTGCCAGCAGTTCCAGTAGGGTAGCGTCCGTGTACGAGCAGTACTTC. It specifies CASSSSRVASVYEQYF.

V is TRBV27 and J is TRBJ2-7; 13 bases agree with TRBD2. Germline lookup yields CDR1 MNHEY and CDR2 SMNVEV (reference sequence). The CDR3 contains 15 residues. V trimming: 2 bases; J trimming: 6 bases; junction bases outside the gene matches: 4. The CDR3 DNA follows: TGTGCCAGCAGTTTAACTAGCGGGAGGGTTCGCGAGCAGTACTTC. Translated, it gives CASSLTSGRVREQYF.

This clone came up a few times. The chain couples TRBV6-1 to TRBJ2-2; 10 bases fit TRBD2. V lost 2 bases, J lost 4 bases, and 4 bases stayed unmatched. The CDR3 spans 16 residues. Germline CDR1 MNHNS, CDR2 SASEGT. CDR3 residues: CASSELAGVVTGELFF. Written as DNA, the CDR3 is TGTGCCAGCAGTGAACTAGCGGGAGTCGTCACCGGGGAGCTGTTTTTT.

V gene TRBV2 combines with J gene TRBJ1-6; 7 nucleotides align to TRBD1. From germline, CDR1 is SNHLY and CDR2 FYNNEI. The V segment lost 9 bases and the J segment 7 bases; nucleotides outside the gene matches: 6. The CDR3 covers 13 residues. The CDR3 region has the DNA TGTGCCAGTACAGGGGCTAAAAATTCACCCCTCCACTTT. Residues: CASTGAKNSPLHF.

The V call is TRBV2, the J call TRBJ2-3; D is perhaps TRBD1 or TRBD2 (5 bases each). Germline V gene lookup returns CDR1 SNHLY and CDR2 FYNNEI. This CDR3 comprises 13 residues. Trimming cost V 8 bases and J 2 bases, with 11 bases left between them. CDR3 loop: CASPGPNTDTQYF. DNA for the CDR3: TGTGCCAGCCCGGGACCTAACACAGATACGCAGTATTTT.

J is TRBJ2-2 and V is TRBV29-1; D may correspond to TRBD1 or TRBD2 (5 bases each). The CDR3 consists of 15 residues. Germline loops: CDR1 SQVTM, CDR2 ANQGSEA. The CDR3 loop is CTITSGTSNTGELFF. For the CDR3, the DNA is TGCACCATAACCTCCGGGACCTCGAACACCGGGGAGCTGTTTTTT.

V and J are TRBV28 and TRBJ2-7; 8 nucleotides agree with TRBD1. Per germline, CDR1 MDHEN and CDR2 SYDVKM. The junction had 6 bases not matched to a gene; V was cut back by 8 bases and J by 0 bases. The CDR3 is 14 residues long. CDR3 amino acids: CASRRQGNSYEQYF. CDR3 nucleotide sequence: TGTGCCAGCCGGCGACAGGGGAACTCCTACGAGCAGTACTTC. The full variable domain, rest sourced from reference TRBV28 and TRBJ2-7, is DVKVTQSSRYLVKRTGEKVFLECVQDMDHENMFWYRQDPGLGLRLIYFSYDVKMKEKGDIPEGYSVSREKKERFSLILESASTNQTSMYLCASRRQGNSYEQYFGPGTRLTVT.

This clone was seen once. The chain recombines TRBV6-1 with TRBJ2-1, with unresolved D. Trimming cost V 6 bases and J 3 bases, with 9 bases left between them. The germline V gene has CDR1 MNHNS and CDR2 SASEGT. The CDR3 covers 13 residues. In DNA, the CDR3 is TGTGCCAGCAGGGCGGACGGCTACAATGAGCAGTTCTTC. Translated: CASRADGYNEQFF.

This clone appeared a single time. The chain has TRBV29-1 and TRBJ2-5; TRBD2 is a possible D gene (5 bases). V lost 7 bases and J lost 5, with 14 bases in between. Germline lookup yields CDR1 SQVTM and CDR2 ANQGSEA. The CDR3 is made up of 12 amino acids. CDR3 in amino acids: CSGGAAAETQYF. CDR3 in DNA: TGCAGCGGGGGAGCAGCGGCGGAGACCCAGTACTTC.

The chain couples TRBV28 to TRBJ1-5; weak D call: TRBD1 (5 bases). V gave up 3 bases and J gave up 6 bases, with 15 bases separating them. The germline gives CDR1 MDHEN, CDR2 SYDVKM. This CDR3 spans 15 amino acids. The CDR3 is CASSLGQATGQPQHF. DNA for the CDR3: TGTGCCAGCAGTTTGGGGCAGGCGACGGGTCAGCCCCAGCATTTT.

The chain has TRBV5-1 and TRBJ2-5; TRBD2 agrees at 9 bases. This CDR3 comprises 17 residues. After removal of 0 bases from V and 2 bases from J, the junction contained 8 bases not matched to a gene. Germline V gene data show CDR1 as SGHRS and CDR2 as YFSETQ. CDR3 in amino acids: CASSLEGSAGGQETQYF. CDR3 nucleotide sequence: TGCGCCAGCAGCTTGGAAGGGTCAGCGGGAGGTCAAGAGACCCAGTACTTC.

This clone was observed a few times. The CDR3 sequence is CASSPERGAFF. For the CDR3, the DNA is TGTGCCAGCAGCCCTGAGAGGGGTGCTTTCTTT. This chain uses TRBV2 with TRBJ1-1, with D possibly TRBD1 on 5 matching bases. CDR1 and CDR2 from the germline V gene are SNHLY and FYNNEI. With 6 bases removed from V and 11 bases from J, the gap between germline ends came to 13 bases. CDR3 size: 11 residues.

J is TRBJ2-2 and V is TRBV11-2, with 7 positions matching TRBD1. Looked up from germline, CDR1 is SGHAT and CDR2 is FQNNGV. V lost 3 bases and J lost 5; bases outside the gene matches: 6. There are 15 residues in the CDR3. DNA for the CDR3: TGTGCCAGCAGCTTTCAGACAGGGATTACCGGGGAGCTGTTTTTT. Translating gives CASSFQTGITGELFF.